This T cell receptor beta chain was captured in a study of T cell responses to AZD1222 COVID-19 vaccine. The CDR3 is 15 amino acids. Germline CDR1 reads SGHRS; CDR2 reads YFSETQ. Trimming pared 0 bases from V and 3 bases from J, leaving 9 bases between. Libraries were prepared by immunoSEQ multiplex PCR; TCRdb keeps only in-frame clonotypes and omits some of them. The data show approximately 110,000 clones, just under 95% seen once. This clone has just one count. The sequence came from an adult in good health. The chain carries TRBV5-1 and TRBJ2-2; unclear D gene. Here the sequenced sample was peripheral blood, taken on day 0 of AZD1222 vaccination. The CDR3 nucleotides read TGCGCCAGCAGCTTGGAAGGGCCCCACACCGGGGAGCTGTTTTTT. Its protein product is CASSLEGPHTGELFF.